This is a list of T cell receptor beta chains from one sample in a study of beta chain features in type 1 diabetes. TCRdb's copy holds only in-frame clones and misses some; the assay was immunoSEQ multiplex PCR. The sample carries under 850,000 clones, 10% to 15% recorded once. Material for sequencing was naive CD4+ T cells from blood. The receptors shown here come from a man aged 18 to 35 with type 1 diabetes. The CDR3 runs from the conserved cysteine through the conserved F or W. Fields, in order: V gene, clone size, D gene, J gene, CDR3 DNA, CDR3 protein. D genes are given only for firm matches. Only part of the rows carry a size: once, few, many, or a class if the clone is expanded.

TRBV5-1	few	-	TRBJ1-6	TGCGCCAGCAGCTTTCAAGGAGAACCCCTCCACTTT	CASSFQGEPLHF
TRBV6-1	-	-	TRBJ1-2	TGTGCCAGCACCGACCTGGAATCGGATGGCTACACCTTC	CASTDLESDGYTF
TRBV5-6	few	-	TRBJ2-3	TGTGCCAGCAGCTTGTGGGGCGCAGGGCCGTATTTT	CASSLWGAGPYF
TRBV30	-	-	TRBJ2-1	TGTGCCTGGAGTGCAGTCAGCGGGCCCGGGGATGAGCAGTTCTTC	CAWSAVSGPGDEQFF
TRBV18	-	TRBD1	TRBJ2-3	TGTGCCAGCTCCCTCAGGGACAGGGGAGGAGATACGCAGTATTTT	CASSLRDRGGDTQYF
TRBV6-1	-	-	TRBJ1-1	TGTGCCAGCAGTGAAAGGGAGAACACTGAAGCTTTCTTT	CASSERENTEAFF
TRBV29-1	few	-	TRBJ2-7	TGCAGCGTTGAAGGGGGGACCACCTACGAGCAGTACTTC	CSVEGGTTYEQYF
TRBV4-2	few	-	TRBJ2-5	TGTGCCAGCAGCCAAGATTTACGAGAGACCCAGTACTTC	CASSQDLRETQYF
TRBV29-1	few	TRBD1	TRBJ1-2	TGCAGCGTTGCCCCTCGACAGGGGGCGTCTGGCTACACCTTC	CSVAPRQGASGYTF
TRBV7-8	few	-	TRBJ1-2	TGTGCCAGCAGCTTAGCGCCCAGCGCATATGGCTACACCTTC	CASSLAPSAYGYTF
TRBV27	few	TRBD1	TRBJ2-7	TGTGCCAGCAGTGGGCGGGACAGGGGTTTCTACGAGCAGTACTTC	CASSGRDRGFYEQYF
TRBV7-3	few	TRBD1	TRBJ2-1	TGTGCCAGCAGCTTAACGGGGACAGGGGACGAGCAGTTCTTC	CASSLTGTGDEQFF
TRBV7-7	-	-	TRBJ2-5	TGTGCCAGCAGCTTAGGGGCCGGATCCCAAGAGACCCAGTACTTC	CASSLGAGSQETQYF
TRBV19	-	-	TRBJ1-4	TGTGCCAGTACCACTCGCGGGGGCTCGGCTAATGAAAAACTGTTTTTT	CASTTRGGSANEKLFF
TRBV6-1	-	-	TRBJ2-2	TGTGCCAGCAGTTTGCAGGGAACCGGGGAGCTGTTTTTT	CASSLQGTGELFF